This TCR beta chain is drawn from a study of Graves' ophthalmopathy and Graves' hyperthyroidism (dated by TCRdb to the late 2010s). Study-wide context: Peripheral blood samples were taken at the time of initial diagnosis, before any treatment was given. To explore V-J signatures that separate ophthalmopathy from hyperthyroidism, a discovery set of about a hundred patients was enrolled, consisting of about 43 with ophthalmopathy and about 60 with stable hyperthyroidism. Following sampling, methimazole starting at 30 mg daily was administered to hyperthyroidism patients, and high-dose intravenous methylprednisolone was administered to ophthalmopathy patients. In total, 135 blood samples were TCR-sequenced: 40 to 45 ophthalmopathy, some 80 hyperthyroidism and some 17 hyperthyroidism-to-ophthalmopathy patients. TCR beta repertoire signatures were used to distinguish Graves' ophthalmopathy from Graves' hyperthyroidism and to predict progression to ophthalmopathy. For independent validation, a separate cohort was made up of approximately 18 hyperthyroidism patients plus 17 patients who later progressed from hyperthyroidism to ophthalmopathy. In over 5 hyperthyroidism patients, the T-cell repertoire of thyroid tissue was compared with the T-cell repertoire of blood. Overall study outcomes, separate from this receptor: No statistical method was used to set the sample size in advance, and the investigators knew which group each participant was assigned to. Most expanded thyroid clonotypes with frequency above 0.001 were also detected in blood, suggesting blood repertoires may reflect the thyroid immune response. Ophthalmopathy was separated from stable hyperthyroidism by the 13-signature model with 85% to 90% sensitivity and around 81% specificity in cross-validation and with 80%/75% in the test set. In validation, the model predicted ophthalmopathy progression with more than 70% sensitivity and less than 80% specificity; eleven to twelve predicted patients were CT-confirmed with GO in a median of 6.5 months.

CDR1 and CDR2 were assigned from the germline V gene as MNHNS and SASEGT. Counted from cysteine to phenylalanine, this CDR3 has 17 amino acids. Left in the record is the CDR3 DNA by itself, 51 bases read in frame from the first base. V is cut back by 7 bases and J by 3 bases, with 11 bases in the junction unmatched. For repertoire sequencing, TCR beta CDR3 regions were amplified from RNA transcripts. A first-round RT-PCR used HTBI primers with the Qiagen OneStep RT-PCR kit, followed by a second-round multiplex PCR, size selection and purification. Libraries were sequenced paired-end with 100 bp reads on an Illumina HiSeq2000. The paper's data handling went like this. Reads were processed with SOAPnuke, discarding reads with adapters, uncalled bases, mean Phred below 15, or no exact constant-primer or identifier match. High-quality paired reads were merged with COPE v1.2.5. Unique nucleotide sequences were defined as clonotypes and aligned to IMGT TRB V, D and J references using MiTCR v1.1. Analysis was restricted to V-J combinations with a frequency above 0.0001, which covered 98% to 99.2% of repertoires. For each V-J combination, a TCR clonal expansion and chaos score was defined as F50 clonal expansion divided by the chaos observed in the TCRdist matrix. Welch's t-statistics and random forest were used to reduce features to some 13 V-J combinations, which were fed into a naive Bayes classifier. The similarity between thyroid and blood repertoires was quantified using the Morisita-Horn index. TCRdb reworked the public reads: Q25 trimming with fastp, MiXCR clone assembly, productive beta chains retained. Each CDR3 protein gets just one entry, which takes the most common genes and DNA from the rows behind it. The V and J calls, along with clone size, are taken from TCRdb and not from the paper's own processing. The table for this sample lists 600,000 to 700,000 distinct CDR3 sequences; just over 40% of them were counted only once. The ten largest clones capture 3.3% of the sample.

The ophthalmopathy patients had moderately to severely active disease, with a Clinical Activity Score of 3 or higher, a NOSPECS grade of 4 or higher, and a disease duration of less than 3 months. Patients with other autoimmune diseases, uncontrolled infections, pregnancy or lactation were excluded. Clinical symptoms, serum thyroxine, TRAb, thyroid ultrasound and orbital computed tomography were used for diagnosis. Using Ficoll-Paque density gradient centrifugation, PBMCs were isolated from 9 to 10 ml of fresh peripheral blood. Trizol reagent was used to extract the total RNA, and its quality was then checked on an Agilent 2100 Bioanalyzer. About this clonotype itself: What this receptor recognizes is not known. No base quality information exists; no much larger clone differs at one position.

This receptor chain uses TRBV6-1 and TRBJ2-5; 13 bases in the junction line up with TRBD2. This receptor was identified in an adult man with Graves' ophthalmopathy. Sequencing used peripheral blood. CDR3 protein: CASTIDLGLAGEETQYF. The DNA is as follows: TGTGCCAGCACCATAGATCTAGGACTAGCGGGAGAAGAGACCCAGTACTTC.